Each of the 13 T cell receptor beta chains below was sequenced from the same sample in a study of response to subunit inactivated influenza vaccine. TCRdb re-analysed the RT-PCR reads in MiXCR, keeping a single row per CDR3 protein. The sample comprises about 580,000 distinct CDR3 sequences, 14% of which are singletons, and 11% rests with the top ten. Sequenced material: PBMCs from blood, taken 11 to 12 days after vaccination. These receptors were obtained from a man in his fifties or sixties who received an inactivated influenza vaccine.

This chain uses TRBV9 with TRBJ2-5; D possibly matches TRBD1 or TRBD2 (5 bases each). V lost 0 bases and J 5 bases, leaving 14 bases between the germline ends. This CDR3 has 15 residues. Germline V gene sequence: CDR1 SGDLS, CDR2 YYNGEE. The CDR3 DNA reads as TGTGCCAGCAGCGTAGCCGGGGACGCCCTTGAGACCCAGTACTTC. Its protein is CASSVAGDALETQYF. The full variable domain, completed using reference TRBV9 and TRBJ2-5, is DSGVTQTPKHLITATGQRVTLRCSPRSGDLSVYWYQQSLDQGLQFLIQYYNGEERAKGNILERFSAQQFPDLHSELNLSSLELGDSALYFCASSVAGDALETQYFGPGTRLLVL.

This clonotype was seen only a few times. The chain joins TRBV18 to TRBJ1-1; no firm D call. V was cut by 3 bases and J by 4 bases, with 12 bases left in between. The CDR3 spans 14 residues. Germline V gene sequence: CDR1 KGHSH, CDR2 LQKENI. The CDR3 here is CASSPLTWGTEAFF. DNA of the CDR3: TGTGCCAGCTCACCTCTGACCTGGGGCACTGAAGCTTTCTTT.

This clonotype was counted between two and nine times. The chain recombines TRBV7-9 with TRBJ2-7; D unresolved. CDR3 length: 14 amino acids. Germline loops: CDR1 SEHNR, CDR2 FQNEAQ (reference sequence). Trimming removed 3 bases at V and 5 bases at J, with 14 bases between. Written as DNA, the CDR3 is TGTGCCAGCAGCTTGAACAGCATTCACGACGAGCAGTACTTC. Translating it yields CASSLNSIHDEQYF.

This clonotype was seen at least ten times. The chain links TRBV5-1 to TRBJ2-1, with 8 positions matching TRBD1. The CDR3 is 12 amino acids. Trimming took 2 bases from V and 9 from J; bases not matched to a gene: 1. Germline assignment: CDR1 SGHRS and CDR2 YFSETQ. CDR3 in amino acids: CASSFGQGEQFF. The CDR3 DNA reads TGCGCCAGCAGCTTCGGACAGGGTGAGCAGTTCTTC.

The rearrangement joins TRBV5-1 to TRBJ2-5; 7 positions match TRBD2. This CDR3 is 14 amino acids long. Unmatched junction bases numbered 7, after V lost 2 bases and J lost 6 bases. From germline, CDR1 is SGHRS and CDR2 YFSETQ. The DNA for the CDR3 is TGCGCCAGCAGCTTCGGGGGGTTCCAGCAGACCCAGTACTTC. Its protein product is CASSFGGFQQTQYF.

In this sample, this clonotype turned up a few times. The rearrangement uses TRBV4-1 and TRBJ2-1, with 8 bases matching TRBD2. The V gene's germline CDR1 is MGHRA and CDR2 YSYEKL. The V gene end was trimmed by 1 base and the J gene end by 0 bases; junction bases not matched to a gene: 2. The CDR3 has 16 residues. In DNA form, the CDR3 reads TGCGCCAGCAGCCAAGGCGGGGGGATCTCCTACAATGAGCAGTTCTTC. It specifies CASSQGGGISYNEQFF.

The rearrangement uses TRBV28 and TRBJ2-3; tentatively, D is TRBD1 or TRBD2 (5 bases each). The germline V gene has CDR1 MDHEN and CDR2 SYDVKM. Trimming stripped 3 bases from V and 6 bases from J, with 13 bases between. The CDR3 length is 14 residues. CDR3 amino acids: CASSFRGASDTQYF. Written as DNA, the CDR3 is TGTGCCAGCAGTTTTCGAGGGGCTTCGGATACGCAGTATTTT.

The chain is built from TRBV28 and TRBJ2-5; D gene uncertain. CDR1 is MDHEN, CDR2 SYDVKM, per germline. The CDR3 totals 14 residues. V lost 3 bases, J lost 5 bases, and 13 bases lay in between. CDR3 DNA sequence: TGTGCCAGCAGTTTGAAAGTTTTTCGGGAGACCCAGTACTTC. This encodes CASSLKVFRETQYF.

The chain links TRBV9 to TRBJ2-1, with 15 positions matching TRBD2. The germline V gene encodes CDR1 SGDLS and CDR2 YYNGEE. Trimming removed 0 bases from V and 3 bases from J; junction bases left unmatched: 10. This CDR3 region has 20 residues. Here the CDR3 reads CASSVAFRTSGGAVYNEQFF. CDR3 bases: TGTGCCAGCAGCGTAGCTTTTAGGACTAGCGGGGGGGCGGTCTACAATGAGCAGTTCTTC.

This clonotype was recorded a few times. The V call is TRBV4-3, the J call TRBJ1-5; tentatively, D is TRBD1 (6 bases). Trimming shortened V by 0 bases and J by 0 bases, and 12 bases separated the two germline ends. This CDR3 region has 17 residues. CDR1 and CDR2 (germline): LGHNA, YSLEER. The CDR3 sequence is CASSQEFGTHSNQPQHF. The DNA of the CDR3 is TGCGCCAGCAGCCAAGAATTCGGGACACATAGCAATCAGCCCCAGCATTTT.

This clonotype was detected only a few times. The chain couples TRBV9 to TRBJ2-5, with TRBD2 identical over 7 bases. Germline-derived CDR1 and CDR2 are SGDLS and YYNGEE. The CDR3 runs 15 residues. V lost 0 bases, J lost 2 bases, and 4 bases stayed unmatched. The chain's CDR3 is CASSVDGGRQETQYF. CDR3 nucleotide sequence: TGTGCCAGCAGCGTAGACGGGGGGAGGCAAGAGACCCAGTACTTC. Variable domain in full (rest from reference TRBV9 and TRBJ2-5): DSGVTQTPKHLITATGQRVTLRCSPRSGDLSVYWYQQSLDQGLQFLIQYYNGEERAKGNILERFSAQQFPDLHSELNLSSLELGDSALYFCASSVDGGRQETQYFGPGTRLLVL.

The CDR3 spells CASSYAVETQYF. CDR3 in DNA: TGTGCCAGCAGTTATGCCGTAGAGACCCAGTACTTC. The gene calls are TRBV2 and TRBJ2-5; unclear D gene. V dropped 5 bases and J dropped 4 bases, with 8 bases sitting between them. The CDR3 consists of 12 residues. Germline V lookup: CDR1 SNHLY, CDR2 FYNNEI.

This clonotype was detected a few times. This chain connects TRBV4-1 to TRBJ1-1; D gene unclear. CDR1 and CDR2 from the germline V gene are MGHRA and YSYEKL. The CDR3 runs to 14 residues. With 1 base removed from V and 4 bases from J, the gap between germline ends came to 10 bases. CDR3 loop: CASSQVVFSTEAFF. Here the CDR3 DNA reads TGCGCCAGCAGCCAAGTTGTCTTTTCCACTGAAGCTTTCTTT.